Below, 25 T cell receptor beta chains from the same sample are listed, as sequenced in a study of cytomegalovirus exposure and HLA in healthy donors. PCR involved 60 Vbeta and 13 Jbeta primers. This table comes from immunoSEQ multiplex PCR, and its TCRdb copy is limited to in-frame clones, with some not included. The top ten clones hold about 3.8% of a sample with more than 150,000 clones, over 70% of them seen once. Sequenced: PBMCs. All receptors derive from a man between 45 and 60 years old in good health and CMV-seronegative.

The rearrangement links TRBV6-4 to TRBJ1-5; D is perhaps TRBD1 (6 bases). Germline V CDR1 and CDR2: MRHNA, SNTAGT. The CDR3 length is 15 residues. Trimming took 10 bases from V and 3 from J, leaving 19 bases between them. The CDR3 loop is CATPGEGVLNQPQHF. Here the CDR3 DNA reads TGTGCCACCCCAGGGGAAGGGGTTCTCAATCAGCCCCAGCATTTT.

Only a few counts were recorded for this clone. The CDR3: CASSQGPETHPYEQYF. In DNA, the CDR3 is TGCGCCAGCAGCCAGGGCCCAGAGACCCACCCCTACGAGCAGTACTTC. The chain combines TRBV4-3 with TRBJ2-7; no definite D call. Germline lookup yields CDR1 LGHNA and CDR2 YSLEER. Deletions cut 3 bases from V and 2 bases from J, with 17 bases between. The CDR3 sequence is 16 residues long.

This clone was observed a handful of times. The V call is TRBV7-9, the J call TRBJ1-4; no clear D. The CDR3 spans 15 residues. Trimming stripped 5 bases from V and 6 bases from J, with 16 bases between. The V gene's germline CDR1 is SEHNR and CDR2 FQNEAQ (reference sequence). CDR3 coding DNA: TGTGCCAGCAGCCCAGGTGGCGGGTTAGATGAAAAACTGTTTTTT. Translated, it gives CASSPGGGLDEKLFF.

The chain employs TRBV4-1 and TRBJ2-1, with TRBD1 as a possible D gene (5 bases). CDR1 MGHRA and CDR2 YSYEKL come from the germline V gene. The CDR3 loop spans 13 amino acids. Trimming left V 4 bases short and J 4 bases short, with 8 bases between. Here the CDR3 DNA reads TGCGCCAGCAGCCGTTACAGGTACAATGAGCAGTTCTTC. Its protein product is CASSRYRYNEQFF.

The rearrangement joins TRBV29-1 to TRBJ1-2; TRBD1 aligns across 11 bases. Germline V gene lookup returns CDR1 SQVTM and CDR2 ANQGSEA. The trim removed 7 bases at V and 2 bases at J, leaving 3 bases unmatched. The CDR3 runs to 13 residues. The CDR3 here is CSAGQGENYGYTF. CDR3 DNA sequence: TGCAGCGCGGGACAGGGGGAAAACTATGGCTACACCTTC.

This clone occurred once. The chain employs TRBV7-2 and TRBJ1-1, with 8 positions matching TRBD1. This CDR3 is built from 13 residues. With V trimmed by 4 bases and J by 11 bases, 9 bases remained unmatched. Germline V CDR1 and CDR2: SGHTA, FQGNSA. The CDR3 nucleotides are TGTGCCAGCAGCTCTAGGGCGGGACAGGTTGCTTTCTTT. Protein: CASSSRAGQVAFF.

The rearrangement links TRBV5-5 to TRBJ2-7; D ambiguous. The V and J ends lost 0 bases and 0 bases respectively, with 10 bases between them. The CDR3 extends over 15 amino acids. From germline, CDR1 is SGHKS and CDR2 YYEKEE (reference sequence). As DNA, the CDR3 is TGTGCCAGCAGCTTGGCAGCGTTCAGCTCCTACGAGCAGTACTTC. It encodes CASSLAAFSSYEQYF.

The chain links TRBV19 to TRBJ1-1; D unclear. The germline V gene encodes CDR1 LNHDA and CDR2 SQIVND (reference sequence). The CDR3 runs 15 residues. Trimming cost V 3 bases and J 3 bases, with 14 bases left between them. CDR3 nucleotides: TGTGCCAGTAGTATCTCCTCGAGTTTTGACACTGAAGCTTTCTTT. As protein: CASSISSSFDTEAFF.

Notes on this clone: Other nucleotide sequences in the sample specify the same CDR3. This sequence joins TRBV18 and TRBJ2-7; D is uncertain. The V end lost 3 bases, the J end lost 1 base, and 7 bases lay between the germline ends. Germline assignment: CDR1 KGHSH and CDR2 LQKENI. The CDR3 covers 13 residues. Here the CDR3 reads CASSPGQSYEQYF. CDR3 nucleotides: TGTGCCAGCTCACCGGGCCAATCCTACGAGCAGTACTTC.

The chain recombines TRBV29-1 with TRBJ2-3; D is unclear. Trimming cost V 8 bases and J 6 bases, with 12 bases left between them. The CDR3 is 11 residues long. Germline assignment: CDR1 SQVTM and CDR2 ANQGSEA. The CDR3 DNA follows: TGCAGCACTTTGAGGCAGGATACGCAGTATTTT. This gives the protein CSTLRQDTQYF.

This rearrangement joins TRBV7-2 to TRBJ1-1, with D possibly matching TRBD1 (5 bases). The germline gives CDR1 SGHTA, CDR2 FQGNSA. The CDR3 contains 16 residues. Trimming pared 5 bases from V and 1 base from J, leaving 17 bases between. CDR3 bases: TGTGCCAGCAGCCGGGCCCCGGGACTCAGGAACACTGAAGCTTTCTTT. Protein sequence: CASSRAPGLRNTEAFF.

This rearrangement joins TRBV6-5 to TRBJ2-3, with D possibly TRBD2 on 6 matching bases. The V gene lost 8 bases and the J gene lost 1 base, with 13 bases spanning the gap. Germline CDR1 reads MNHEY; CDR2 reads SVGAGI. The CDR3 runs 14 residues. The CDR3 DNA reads TGTGCCAGCCGCCCCCCGGGGGGCACAGATACGCAGTATTTT. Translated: CASRPPGGTDTQYF.

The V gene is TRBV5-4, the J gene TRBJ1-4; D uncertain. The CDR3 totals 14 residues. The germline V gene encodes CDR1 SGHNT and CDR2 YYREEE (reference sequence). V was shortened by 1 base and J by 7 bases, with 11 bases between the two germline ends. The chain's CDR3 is CASSLPGPSEKLFF. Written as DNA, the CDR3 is TGTGCCAGCAGCTTGCCAGGCCCCAGTGAAAAACTGTTTTTT.

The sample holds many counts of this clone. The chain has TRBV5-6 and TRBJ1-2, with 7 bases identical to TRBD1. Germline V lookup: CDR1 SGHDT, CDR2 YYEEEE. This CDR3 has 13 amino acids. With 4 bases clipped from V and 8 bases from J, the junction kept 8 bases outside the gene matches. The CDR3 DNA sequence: TGTGCCAGCAGCAAATCACAGGGGCTCGGCTACACCTTC. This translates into CASSKSQGLGYTF.

The CDR3 bases are TGTGCCAGCAGCTTAAAGACAGGGGAGAGTGAGCAGTTCTTC. Protein sequence: CASSLKTGESEQFF. The chain employs TRBV7-2 and TRBJ2-1, with 8 bases matching TRBD1. Germline CDR1 SGHTA, CDR2 FQGNSA. The CDR3 length is 14 residues. With 2 bases clipped from V and 9 bases from J, the junction kept 6 bases outside the gene matches.

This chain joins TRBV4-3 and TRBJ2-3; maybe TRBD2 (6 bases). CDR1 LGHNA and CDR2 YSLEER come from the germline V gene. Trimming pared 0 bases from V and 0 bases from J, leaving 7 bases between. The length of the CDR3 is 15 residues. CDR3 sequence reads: CASSQEGGSTDTQYF. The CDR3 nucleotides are TGCGCCAGCAGCCAAGAGGGGGGTAGCACAGATACGCAGTATTTT.

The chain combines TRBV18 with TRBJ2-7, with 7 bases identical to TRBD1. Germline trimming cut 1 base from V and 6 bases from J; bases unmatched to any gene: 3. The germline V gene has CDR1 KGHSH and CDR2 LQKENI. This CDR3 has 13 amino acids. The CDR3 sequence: CASSPRDRAEQYF. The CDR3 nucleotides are TGTGCCAGCTCACCACGTGACAGGGCCGAGCAGTACTTC.

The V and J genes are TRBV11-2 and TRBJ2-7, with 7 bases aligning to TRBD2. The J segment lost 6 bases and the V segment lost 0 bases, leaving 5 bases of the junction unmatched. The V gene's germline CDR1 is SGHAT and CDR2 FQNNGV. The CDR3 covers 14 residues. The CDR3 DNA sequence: TGTGCCAGCAGCTTAGAGGGAGGGTCGGGCGAGCAGTACTTC. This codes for CASSLEGGSGEQYF. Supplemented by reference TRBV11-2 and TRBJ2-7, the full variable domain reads EAGVAQSPRYKIIEKRQSVAFWCNPISGHATLYWYQQILGQGPKLLIQFQNNGVVDDSQLPKDRFSAERLKGVDSTLKIQPAKLEDSAVYLCASSLEGGSGEQYFGPGTRLTVT.

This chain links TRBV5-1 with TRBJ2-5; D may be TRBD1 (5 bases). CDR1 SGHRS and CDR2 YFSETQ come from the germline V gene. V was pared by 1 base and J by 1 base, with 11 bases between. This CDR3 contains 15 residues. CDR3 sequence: CASSLIRQFQETQYF. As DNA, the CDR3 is TGCGCCAGCAGCTTGATTAGACAGTTCCAAGAGACCCAGTACTTC.

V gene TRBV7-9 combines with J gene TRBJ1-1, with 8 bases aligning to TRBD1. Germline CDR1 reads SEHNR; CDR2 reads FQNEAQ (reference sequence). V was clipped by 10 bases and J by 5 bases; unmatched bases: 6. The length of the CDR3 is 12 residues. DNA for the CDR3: TGTGCCACAGGACAGGGAAGAACTGAAGCTTTCTTT. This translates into CATGQGRTEAFF.

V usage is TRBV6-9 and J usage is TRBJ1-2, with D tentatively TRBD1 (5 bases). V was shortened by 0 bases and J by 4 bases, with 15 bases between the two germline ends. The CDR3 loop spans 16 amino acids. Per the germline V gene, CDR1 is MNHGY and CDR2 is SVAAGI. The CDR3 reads CASSYSIKDKFYGYTF. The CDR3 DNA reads TGTGCCAGCAGTTATTCAATCAAGGACAAATTCTATGGCTACACCTTC.

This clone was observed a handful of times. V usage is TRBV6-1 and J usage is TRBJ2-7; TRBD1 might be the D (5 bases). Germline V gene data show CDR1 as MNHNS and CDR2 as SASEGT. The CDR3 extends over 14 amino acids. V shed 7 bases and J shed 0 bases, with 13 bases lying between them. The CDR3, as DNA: TGTGCCAGCACCGAGACAGCAAGCTCCTACGAGCAGTACTTC. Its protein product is CASTETASSYEQYF.

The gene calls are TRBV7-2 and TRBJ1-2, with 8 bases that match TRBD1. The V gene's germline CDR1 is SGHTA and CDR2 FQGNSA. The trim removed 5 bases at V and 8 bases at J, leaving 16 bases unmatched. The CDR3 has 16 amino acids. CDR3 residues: CASSQIGLTGARGYTF. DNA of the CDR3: TGTGCCAGCAGCCAGATAGGGTTGACAGGGGCGCGCGGCTACACCTTC.

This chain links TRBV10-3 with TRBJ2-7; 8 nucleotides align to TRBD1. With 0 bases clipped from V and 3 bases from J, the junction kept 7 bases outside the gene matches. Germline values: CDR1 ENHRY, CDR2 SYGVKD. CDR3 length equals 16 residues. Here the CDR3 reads CAISESWTGSIYEQYF. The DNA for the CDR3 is TGTGCCATCAGTGAGTCCTGGACAGGGTCAATCTACGAGCAGTACTTC.

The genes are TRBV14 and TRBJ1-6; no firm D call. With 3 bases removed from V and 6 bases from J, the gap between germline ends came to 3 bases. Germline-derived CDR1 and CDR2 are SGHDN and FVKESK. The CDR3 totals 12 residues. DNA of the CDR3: TGTGCCAGCAGCCACAGTAATTCACCCCTCCACTTT. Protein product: CASSHSNSPLHF. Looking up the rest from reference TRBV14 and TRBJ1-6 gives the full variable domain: EAGVTQFPSHSVIEKGQTVTLRCDPISGHDNLYWYRRVMGKEIKFLLHFVKESKQDESGMPNNRFLAERTGGTYSTLKVQPAELEDSGVYFCASSHSNSPLHFGNGTRLTVT.